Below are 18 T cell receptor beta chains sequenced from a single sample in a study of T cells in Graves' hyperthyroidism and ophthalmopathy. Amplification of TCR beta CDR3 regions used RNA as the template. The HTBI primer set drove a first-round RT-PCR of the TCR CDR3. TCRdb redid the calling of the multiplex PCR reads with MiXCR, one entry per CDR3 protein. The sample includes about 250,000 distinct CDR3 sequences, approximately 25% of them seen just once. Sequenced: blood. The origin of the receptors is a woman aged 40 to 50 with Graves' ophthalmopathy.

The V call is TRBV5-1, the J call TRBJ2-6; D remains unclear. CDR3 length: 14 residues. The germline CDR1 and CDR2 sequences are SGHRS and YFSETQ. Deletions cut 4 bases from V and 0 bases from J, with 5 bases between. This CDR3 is CASSVRSGANVLTF. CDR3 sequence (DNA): TGCGCCAGCAGCGTTCGCTCTGGGGCCAACGTCCTGACTTTC.

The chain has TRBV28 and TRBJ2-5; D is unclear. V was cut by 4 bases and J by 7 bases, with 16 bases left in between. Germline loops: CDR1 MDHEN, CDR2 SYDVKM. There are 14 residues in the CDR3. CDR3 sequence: CASSYSPGSRTQYF. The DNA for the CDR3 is TGTGCCAGCAGTTACTCCCCGGGCTCCAGGACCCAGTACTTC.

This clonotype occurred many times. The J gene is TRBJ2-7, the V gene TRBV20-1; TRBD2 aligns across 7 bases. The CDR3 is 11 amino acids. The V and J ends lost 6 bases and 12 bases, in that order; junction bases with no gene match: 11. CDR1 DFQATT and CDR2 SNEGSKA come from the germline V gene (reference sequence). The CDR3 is CSAPYAGVRYF. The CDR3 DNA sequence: TGCAGTGCGCCCTATGCGGGAGTAAGGTACTTC.

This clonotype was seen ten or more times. The CDR3 protein is CAWTAGDRGSPLHF. The CDR3 DNA follows: TGTGCCTGGACCGCCGGGGACAGGGGTTCACCCCTCCACTTT. The rearrangement joins TRBV30 to TRBJ1-6; 10 bases are shared with TRBD1. The germline CDR1 and CDR2 sequences are GTSNPN and SVGIG (reference sequence). The CDR3 totals 14 residues. V shed 4 bases and J 9 bases; nucleotides not matched to a gene: 6.

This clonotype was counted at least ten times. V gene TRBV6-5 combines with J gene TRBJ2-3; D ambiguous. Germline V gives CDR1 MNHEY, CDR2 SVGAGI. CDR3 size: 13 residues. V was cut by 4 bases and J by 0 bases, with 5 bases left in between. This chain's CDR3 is CASSWASTDTQYF. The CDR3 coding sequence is TGTGCCAGCAGTTGGGCTAGCACAGATACGCAGTATTTT.

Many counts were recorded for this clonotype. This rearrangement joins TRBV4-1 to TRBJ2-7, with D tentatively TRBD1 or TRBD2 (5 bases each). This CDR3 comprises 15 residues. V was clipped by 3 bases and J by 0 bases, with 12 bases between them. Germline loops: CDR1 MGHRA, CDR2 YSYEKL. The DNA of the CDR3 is TGCGCCAGCAGCCAGACCGGGACGGACTCCTACGAGCAGTACTTC. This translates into CASSQTGTDSYEQYF.

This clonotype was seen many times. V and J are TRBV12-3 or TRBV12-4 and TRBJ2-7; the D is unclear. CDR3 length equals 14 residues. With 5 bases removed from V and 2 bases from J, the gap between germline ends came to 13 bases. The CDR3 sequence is CASSTTESPYEQYF. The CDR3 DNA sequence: TGTGCCAGCAGTACTACAGAGTCCCCCTACGAGCAGTACTTC.

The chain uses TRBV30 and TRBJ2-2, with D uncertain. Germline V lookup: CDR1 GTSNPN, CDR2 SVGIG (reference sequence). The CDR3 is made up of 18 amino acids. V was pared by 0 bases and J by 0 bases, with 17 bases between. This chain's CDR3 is CAWSVNVVRFANTGELFF. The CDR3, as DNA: TGTGCCTGGAGTGTAAACGTGGTGAGATTCGCGAACACCGGGGAGCTGTTTTTT.

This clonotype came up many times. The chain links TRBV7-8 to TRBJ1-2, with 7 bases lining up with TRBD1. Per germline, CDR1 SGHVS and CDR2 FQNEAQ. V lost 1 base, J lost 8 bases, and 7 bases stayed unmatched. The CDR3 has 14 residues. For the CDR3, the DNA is TGTGCCAGCAGCTTAGAAAAGACAGGGAAGGGCTACACCTTC. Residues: CASSLEKTGKGYTF. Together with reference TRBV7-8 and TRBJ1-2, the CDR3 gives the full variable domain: GAGVSQSPRYKVAKRGQDVALRCDPISGHVSLFWYQQALGQGPEFLTYFQNEAQLDKSGLPSDRFFAERPEGSVSTLKIQRTQQEDSAVYLCASSLEKTGKGYTFGSGTRLTVV.

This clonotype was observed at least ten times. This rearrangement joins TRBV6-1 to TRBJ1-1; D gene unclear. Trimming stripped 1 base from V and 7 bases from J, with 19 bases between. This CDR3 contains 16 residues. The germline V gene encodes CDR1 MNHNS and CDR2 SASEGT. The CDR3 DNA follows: TGTGCCAGCAGTGAAGTGGTTTGGCTATCTGCCGGTGAAGCTTTCTTT. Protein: CASSEVVWLSAGEAFF.

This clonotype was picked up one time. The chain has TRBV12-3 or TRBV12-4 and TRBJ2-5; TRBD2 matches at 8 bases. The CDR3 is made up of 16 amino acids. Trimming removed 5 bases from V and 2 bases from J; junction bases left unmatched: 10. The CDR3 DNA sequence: TGTGCCAGCAGTGCCCCTGCGGGGGGCGGGCAAGAGACCCAGTACTTC. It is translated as CASSAPAGGGQETQYF.

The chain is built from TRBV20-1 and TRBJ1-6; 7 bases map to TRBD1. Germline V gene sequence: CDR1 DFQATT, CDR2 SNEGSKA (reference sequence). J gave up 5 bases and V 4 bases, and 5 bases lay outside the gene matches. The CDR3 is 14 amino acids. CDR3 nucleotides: TGCAGTGCTAAGACAGGGTTTGATAATTCACCCCTCCACTTT. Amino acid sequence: CSAKTGFDNSPLHF.

Written as DNA, the CDR3 is TGTGCCAGTCAAAACGAGAGGGAACGGTCTGGGGCCAACGTCCTGACTTTC. This gives the protein CASQNERERSGANVLTF. The chain employs TRBV13 and TRBJ2-6; TRBD2 might be the D (5 bases). Germline-derived CDR1 and CDR2 are PRHDT and FYEKMQ (reference sequence). The ends were cut back, 9 bases at V and 1 base at J, with 19 bases in the middle. This CDR3 spans 17 amino acids.

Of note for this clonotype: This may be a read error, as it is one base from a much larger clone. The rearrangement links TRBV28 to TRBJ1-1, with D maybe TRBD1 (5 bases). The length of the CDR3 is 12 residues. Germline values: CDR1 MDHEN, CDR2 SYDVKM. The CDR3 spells CASCLPGAEAFF. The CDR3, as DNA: TGTGCCAGCTGTTTGCCGGGGGCTGAAGCTTTCTTT.

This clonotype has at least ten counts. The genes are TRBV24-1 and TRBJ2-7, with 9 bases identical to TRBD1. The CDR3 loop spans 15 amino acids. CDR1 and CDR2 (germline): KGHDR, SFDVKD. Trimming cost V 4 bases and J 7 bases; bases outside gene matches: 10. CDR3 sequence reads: CATSDRTGDRREQYF. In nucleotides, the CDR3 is TGTGCCACCAGTGACCGGACAGGGGATCGTCGTGAGCAGTACTTC.

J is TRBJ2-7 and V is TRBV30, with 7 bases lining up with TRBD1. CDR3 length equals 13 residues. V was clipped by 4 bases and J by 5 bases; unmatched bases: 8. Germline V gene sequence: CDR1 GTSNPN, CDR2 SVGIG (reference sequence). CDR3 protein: CAWTRDRDHEQYF. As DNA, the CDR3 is TGTGCCTGGACACGTGACAGGGACCACGAGCAGTACTTC.

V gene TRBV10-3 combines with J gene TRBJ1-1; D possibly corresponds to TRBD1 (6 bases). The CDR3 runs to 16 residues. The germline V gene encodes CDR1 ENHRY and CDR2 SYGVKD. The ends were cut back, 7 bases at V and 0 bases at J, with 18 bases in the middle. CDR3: CAIKPTGGGLNTEAFF. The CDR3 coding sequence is TGTGCCATCAAACCCACAGGCGGGGGCTTGAACACTGAAGCTTTCTTT.

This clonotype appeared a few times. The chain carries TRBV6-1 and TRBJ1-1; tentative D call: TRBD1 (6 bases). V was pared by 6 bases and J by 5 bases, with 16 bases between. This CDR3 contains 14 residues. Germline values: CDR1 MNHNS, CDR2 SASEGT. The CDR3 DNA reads TGTGCCAGCAGCACCCTGGACAGTGTTACTGAAGCTTTCTTT. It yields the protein CASSTLDSVTEAFF.